Below are 24 T cell receptor beta chains sequenced from a single sample in a study of tumor-infiltrating lymphocytes in primary liver carcinoma. From unsorted bulk tissue weighing roughly 18-31 mg, DNA and RNA were co-extracted. Using a constant-region primer together with ProtoScript II reverse transcriptase, TCR beta cDNA was made from approximately 0.55 ug of total RNA. Slightly modified ARM-PCR with three nested multiplex PCR rounds yielded TCR beta libraries. TRBV1-TRBV30 forward primers paired with a C-beta reverse primer were used in the first two PCR rounds, which ran 9 to 10 cycles each. TCRdb used MiXCR to reprocess the multiplex PCR reads, holding one entry per CDR3 protein. This table holds roughly 100,000 distinct CDR3 sequences, about 63% found once. The sample taken for sequencing was liver tumor tissue from sampling region 2. Subset meaning: tumor region T2, inferior pole. The receptors derive from a woman aged 55 to 70 with primary liver carcinoma and hepatitis B virus infection.

A word on this clonotype: A much larger clonotype is one base distant, so this may be a read error. The V gene is TRBV7-8, the J gene TRBJ2-3, with D possibly being TRBD2 (6 bases). Germline V CDR1 and CDR2: SGHVS, FQNEAQ. V was pared by 5 bases and J by 0 bases, with 15 bases between. The CDR3 totals 16 residues. The CDR3 coding sequence is TGTGCCAGCAGCCGCTGGGACTTCTCTAGCACAGATACGCAGTATTTT. Encoded protein: CASSRWDFSSTDTQYF.

Points on this clonotype: One junction end does not reproduce the germline sequence, and a read error may be involved. V gene TRBV6-5 combines with J gene TRBJ2-7; D may be TRBD1 (6 bases). CDR3 length: 13 residues. Germline V gene sequence: CDR1 MNHEY, CDR2 SVGAGI. CDR3: CAGSRPQGSGQYF. CDR3 DNA sequence: TGTGCCGGCAGCCGCCCTCAGGGGAGCGGGCAGTACTTC.

This clonotype occurred many times. This chain links TRBV5-1 with TRBJ2-7, with D unclear. Germline V gene lookup returns CDR1 SGHRS and CDR2 YFSETQ. There are 13 residues in the CDR3. Deletions cut 0 bases from V and 7 bases from J, with 11 bases between. The CDR3 nucleotides read TGCGCCAGCAGCTTGGCCGTGGGTTCGGAGCAGTACTTC. Protein: CASSLAVGSEQYF.

In regard to this clonotype: A much larger clone lies a single base off, so this may be a read error. The CDR3 carries no conserved terminal phenylalanine or tryptophan, so it likely arises from a read error. V is TRBV4-2 and J is TRBJ2-1; 7 bases are shared with TRBD2. CDR3 length: 16 amino acids. Germline V lookup: CDR1 LGHNA, CDR2 YNFKEQ. The CDR3: CTSSQGGSGRYNEQFL. CDR3 sequence (DNA): TGTACCAGCAGCCAAGGAGGTAGCGGGCGCTACAATGAGCAGTTCCTC.

This clonotype is a singleton in its sample. One end of the junction does not line up with germline, which may come from a read error. The rearrangement links TRBV28 to TRBJ2-7, with D perhaps matching TRBD2 (7 bases). Germline V gene data show CDR1 as MDHEN and CDR2 as SYDVKM. The length of the CDR3 is 15 residues. The chain's CDR3 is CASSSAGAVKYEQYF. The CDR3 bases are TGTGCCAGTAGTTCCGCGGGGGCCGTTAAATACGAGCAGTACTTC.

Ten or more counts support this clonotype. The chain has TRBV5-1 and TRBJ2-3; D call uncertain. V was trimmed by 0 bases and J by 2 bases, leaving 7 bases between them. The CDR3 totals 14 residues. The germline V gene has CDR1 SGHRS and CDR2 YFSETQ. The CDR3 spells CASSLGGATDTQYF. The CDR3, as DNA: TGCGCCAGCAGCTTGGGGGGTGCCACAGATACGCAGTATTTT.

This clonotype was observed many times. This chain connects TRBV12-5 to TRBJ2-7, with D perhaps matching TRBD1 (7 bases). CDR1 and CDR2 from the germline V gene are LGHNT and FRNRAP. The CDR3 spans 15 residues. V gave up 7 bases and J gave up 1 base, with 17 bases separating them. The CDR3 region is CASAMTGRRSYEQYF. The CDR3 DNA sequence: TGTGCTAGTGCCATGACAGGGAGGAGGTCCTACGAGCAGTACTTC.

Concerning this clonotype itself: A much larger clonotype is one base distant, so this may be a read error. The genes are TRBV7-3 and TRBJ2-1; no definite D call. Germline CDR1 reads SGHTA; CDR2 reads FQGTGA. The CDR3 totals 12 residues. The CDR3 here is CTSRSDSNEQFF. CDR3 DNA: TGTACCAGCAGATCTGACTCCAATGAGCAGTTCTTC.

On this clonotype itself: This likely comes from a read error, as the CDR3 has no conserved phenylalanine or tryptophan at its end. This chain links TRBV29-1 with TRBJ2-2, with TRBD1 matching 7 bases. Germline loops: CDR1 SQVTM, CDR2 ANQGSEA. This CDR3 is built from 13 residues. CDR3 nucleotides: TGCAGTGTCGTGACAGGGTTGGACGGGGAGCTGTTTCTT. Residues: CSVVTGLDGELFL.

This rearrangement joins TRBV20-1 to TRBJ2-3; TRBD1 might be the D (6 bases). This CDR3 has 15 residues. Germline V gene data show CDR1 as DFQATT and CDR2 as SNEGSKA (reference sequence). Deletions cut 3 bases from V and 1 base from J, with 14 bases between. Written as DNA, the CDR3 is TGCAGTGCTAGCACCCGGGACACCCGCACAGATACGCAGTATTTT. It specifies CSASTRDTRTDTQYF.

This clonotype was recorded a few times. This sequence may be a read error, since a much larger clone differs from it by one base. This chain links TRBV28 with TRBJ2-3; weak D call: TRBD1 (6 bases). Per the germline V gene, CDR1 is MDHEN and CDR2 is SYDVKM. V gave up 6 bases and J gave up 0 bases, with 10 bases separating them. The CDR3 runs 14 residues. In DNA, the CDR3 is TGTGCCAGCAGACAGGGTACTAGCACAGATACGCAGTATTTT. Translated: CASRQGTSTDTQYF.

The V call is TRBV30, the J call TRBJ2-7, with 8 positions matching TRBD1. The CDR3 consists of 15 residues. Germline V lookup: CDR1 GTSNPN, CDR2 SVGIG (reference sequence). V was pared by 0 bases and J by 1 base, with 5 bases of the junction left unmatched. CDR3 sequence: CAWSVSTGGSYEQYF. DNA of the CDR3: TGTGCCTGGAGTGTATCAACAGGGGGATCCTACGAGCAGTACTTC. Full variable domain (outside the CDR3, taken from reference TRBV30 and TRBJ2-7): SQTIHQWPATLVQPVGSPLSLECTVEGTSNPNLYWYRQAAGRGLQLLFYSVGIGQISSEVPQNLSASRPQDRQFILSSKKLLLSDSGFYLCAWSVSTGGSYEQYFGPGTRLTVT.

A remark on this clonotype: One junction end does not reproduce the germline sequence, and a read error may be involved. This chain connects TRBV4-1 to TRBJ2-7; maybe TRBD2 (5 bases). Per the germline V gene, CDR1 is MGHRA and CDR2 is YSYEKL. This CDR3 is built from 14 residues. The CDR3, as DNA: TGCGTCAGCAGCCAAGAAGGCCGGGACTACGAGCAGTACTTC. Protein: CVSSQEGRDYEQYF.

With respect to this clonotype: This CDR3 fails to terminate in the conserved phenylalanine or tryptophan, so it likely reflects a read error. It is unclear where the CDR3 begins or ends on the DNA, so no DNA is shown, and the CDR3 is as TCRdb lists it. The rearrangement uses TRBV5-4 and TRBJ2-4; the table's D call TRBD2 went unverified against the DNA. The CDR3 is 18 amino acids in total, end residues counted. CDR1 is SGHNT and CDR2 is YYREEE in the germline V gene (reference sequence). The CDR3: CASSWTGGGREAKNIHYY.

This chain joins TRBV28 and TRBJ1-6; unclear D gene. Trimming shortened V by 4 bases and J by 3 bases, and 16 bases separated the two germline ends. This CDR3 is built from 17 residues. Germline V gene sequence: CDR1 MDHEN, CDR2 SYDVKM. CDR3 in DNA: TGTGCCAGCAGTTCTCTGCTCCAGACTCTCTATAATTCACCCCTCCACTTT. It translates to CASSSLLQTLYNSPLHF.

The gene calls are TRBV4-1 and TRBJ2-1, with D tentatively TRBD1 (5 bases). V was shortened by 4 bases and J by 4 bases, with 20 bases between the two germline ends. This CDR3 is built from 17 residues. CDR1 is MGHRA and CDR2 is YSYEKL in the germline V gene. CDR3 coding DNA: TGCGCCAGCAGCCTCACACATGGGGCTTGTGTATACAATGAGCAGTTCTTC. Its translation is CASSLTHGACVYNEQFF.

CDR3 bases: TGTGCCAGCAGCTCTTCGAGGACTAGCGGGAGCAGGGAGACCCAGTACTTC. It yields the protein CASSSSRTSGSRETQYF. This chain joins TRBV7-2 and TRBJ2-5, with TRBD2 identical over 13 bases. CDR1 SGHTA and CDR2 FQGNSA come from the germline V gene. This CDR3 region has 17 residues. V dropped 4 bases and J dropped 5; count of bases not matched to a gene: 10.

On this clonotype itself: The conserved phenylalanine or tryptophan is not found at the CDR3 terminus, so this likely reflects a read error. The chain joins TRBV6-1 to TRBJ2-7; 12 bases map to TRBD2. Germline CDR1 and CDR2: MNHNS and SASEGT. The CDR3 totals 15 residues. In DNA form, the CDR3 reads TGTCCCAGCAGTGCTGAGACTAGCGGGAGCTATGAGCAGTACCTC. This sequence encodes CPSSAETSGSYEQYL.

A remark on this clonotype: The conserved phenylalanine or tryptophan normally closing the CDR3 is absent here, so this likely arose from a read error. The V call is TRBV5-4, the J call TRBJ2-7, with D perhaps TRBD1 (6 bases). The CDR3 has 15 amino acids. Germline lookup yields CDR1 SGHNT and CDR2 YYREEE (reference sequence). Trimming pared 6 bases from V and 0 bases from J, leaving 16 bases between. CDR3 DNA sequence: TGTGCCAGCATCCATGGGGGCCAGAACTCCTACGAGCAGTACCTC. This sequence encodes CASIHGGQNSYEQYL.

As DNA, the CDR3 is TGTGCCAGCAGCCCCCCAGGCGGGAGGGGGAACTATGGGCAGTACTTC. As protein: CASSPPGGRGNYGQYF. The chain links TRBV5-4 to TRBJ2-7, with TRBD2 identical over 9 bases. CDR1 SGHNT and CDR2 YYREEE come from the germline V gene (reference sequence). V lost 4 bases, J lost 9 bases, and 17 bases stayed unmatched. CDR3 length: 16 amino acids.

As concerns this clonotype: Here the CDR3 omits its conserved ending phenylalanine or tryptophan, so a read error is the likely source. This chain connects TRBV14 to TRBJ1-1; 7 nucleotides line up with TRBD1. CDR1 is SGHDN and CDR2 is FVKESK in the germline V gene. CDR3 length: 15 amino acids. V gave up 4 bases and J gave up 5 bases; unmatched junction bases: 10. The CDR3 sequence is CASSPRQGLYTEAFL. CDR3 nucleotide sequence: TGTGCCAGCAGCCCTCGACAGGGACTTTATACTGAAGCTTTCCTT.

Comments on this clonotype: Mismatch with germline at one junction end may stem from a read error. The rearrangement joins TRBV11-3 to TRBJ2-1, with D possibly TRBD1 on 5 matching bases. The CDR3 length is 17 residues. In germline, CDR1 is SGHNT, CDR2 YENEEA. The CDR3 DNA reads as TGTACCAGTAGCTTAGGGGATGGGTCGGCCAGATACAATGAGCAGTTCTTC. It is translated as CTSSLGDGSARYNEQFF.

In regard to this clonotype: The conserved closing phenylalanine or tryptophan is absent in this CDR3, likely reflecting a read error. The chain joins TRBV11-2 to TRBJ2-3, with 8 bases aligning to TRBD1. J was trimmed by 4 bases and V by 11 bases; bases with no gene match: 17. Germline lookup yields CDR1 SGHAT and CDR2 FQNNGV. This CDR3 spans 16 amino acids. Here the CDR3 DNA reads TGTGCCGACAGCTCAACCCGGTTACAGGGGGCAGATACGCAGTATGTT. Translated, it gives CADSSTRLQGADTQYV.

With respect to this clonotype: One end of the junction is discordant with germline, which a read error may explain. J is TRBJ2-2 and V is TRBV6-1, with D tentatively TRBD2 (6 bases). Germline lookup yields CDR1 MNHNS and CDR2 SASEGT. The CDR3 covers 14 residues. In nucleotides, the CDR3 is TGTGCCAGCAGTGACGGGAGTGCCACCGGGGAGTTGTTTTTT. Its translation is CASSDGSATGELFF.